The rows below give T cell receptor beta chains drawn from one sample of a study of blood T cell repertoires in COVID-19. Libraries were prepared by immunoSEQ multiplex PCR; TCRdb keeps only in-frame clonotypes and omits some of them. The sample records 65,000 to 80,000 clones, roughly 86% being singletons. The specimen was peripheral blood. Receptors originate from a human donor in a cohort sampled during active COVID-19. Both conserved end residues are part of each CDR3. The D gene is left open where the match is weak. Where a row states a size, it is once, few, many or the class of an expanded clone; other rows omit it.

j_gene	d_gene	abundance	v_gene	CDR3nt	CDR3aa
TRBJ2-3	.	few	TRBV7-2	TGTGCCAGCAGCTTAGGCGGGGATGATACGCAGTATTTT	CASSLGGDDTQYF
TRBJ2-1	.	.	TRBV24-1	TGTGCCACCAGTGAAAAGGGGGTGGGCCTCTACAATGAGCAGTTCTTC	CATSEKGVGLYNEQFF
TRBJ2-7	TRBD2	.	TRBV11-2	TGTGCCAGCAGCTTTCCTATAGGACTAGCGGGGGGTCCGCTCTACGAGCAGTACTTC	CASSFPIGLAGGPLYEQYF
TRBJ1-1	.	.	TRBV7-3	TGTGCCAGCAGCACCGGACAGAACACTGAAGCTTTCTTT	CASSTGQNTEAFF
TRBJ2-7	.	.	TRBV3-1/TRBV3-2	TGTGCCAGCAGGCGGGGACAGACTTCCTACGAGCAGTACTTC	CASRRGQTSYEQYF
TRBJ2-3	.	.	TRBV5-1	TGCGCCAGTTCCGAAGGGGAAATCACAGATACGCAGTATTTT	CASSEGEITDTQYF
TRBJ2-6	.	.	TRBV7-9	TGTGCCAGCAGCTTATCGGACAGTTCTGAGCCTGGGGCCAACGTCCTGACTTTC	CASSLSDSSEPGANVLTF
TRBJ1-1	.	.	TRBV9	TGTGCCAGCAGCAATCAGGGAAACACTGAAGCTTTCTTT	CASSNQGNTEAFF
TRBJ2-2	.	.	TRBV9	TGTGCCAGCAGCGACCTGAGGGCGAACACCGGGGAGCTGTTTTTT	CASSDLRANTGELFF
TRBJ2-5	.	.	TRBV5-4	TGTGCCAGCAGCTTGGGTGGGGGGCAAGAGACCCAGTACTTC	CASSLGGGQETQYF
TRBJ1-4	TRBD1	.	TRBV27	TGTGCCAGCAGTGACCGATTAAAACAGGGGCCAACTAATGAAAAACTGTTTTTT	CASSDRLKQGPTNEKLFF
TRBJ1-5	.	.	TRBV11-2	TGTGCCAGCAGCTTGGAGAGGAATCAGCCCCAGCATTTT	CASSLERNQPQHF
TRBJ1-2	.	.	TRBV7-8	TGTGCCAGCAGCAAAGACAGGTTCGGGAACCTTCTAAACTATGGCTACACCTTC	CASSKDRFGNLLNYGYTF
TRBJ1-5	.	.	TRBV3-1/TRBV3-2	TGTGCCAGCAGCCCGACAGACAATCAGCCCCAGCATTTT	CASSPTDNQPQHF
TRBJ1-4	.	.	TRBV18	TGTGCCAGCTCATCTTCGACCCCAGGGGCTATCAATGAAAAACTGTTTTTT	CASSSSTPGAINEKLFF
TRBJ2-3	.	.	TRBV11-2	TGTGCCAGCAGCTCCCGGGACTCCCAGTATTTT	CASSSRDSQYF